These 27 T cell receptor beta chains came from one sample sequenced in a study of T-cell reconstitution after alpha-beta-depleted transplantation in children. Preparation of the TCRbeta library was carried out with unique molecular identifiers. TCRdb re-analysed the PCR reads in MiXCR, keeping a single row per CDR3 protein. The sample shows a few hundred thousand distinct CDR3 sequences, around 13% of them seen only once. The sample here was PBMCs, mostly from graft donor cells, taken 360 days after TCRalphabeta/CD19-depleted stem cell transplant. All receptors derive from a male patient between 5 and 17 years old who had a stem cell transplant for acute myeloid leukemia, so the T cells may come from the graft donor.

V and J are TRBV6-2 or TRBV6-3 and TRBJ2-3; 8 nucleotides align to TRBD2. CDR1 and CDR2 (germline): MNHEY, SVGEGT. This CDR3 comprises 14 residues. The V segment lost 7 bases and the J segment 4 bases; nucleotides outside the gene matches: 7. This CDR3 reads CASTLGLAADTQYF. In DNA form, the CDR3 reads TGTGCCAGCACCCTAGGACTAGCCGCAGATACGCAGTATTTT.

V gene TRBV9 combines with J gene TRBJ2-1; D is uncertain. The CDR3 length is 14 residues. The ends were cut back, 0 bases at V and 5 bases at J, with 9 bases in the middle. Germline CDR1 reads SGDLS; CDR2 reads YYNGEE. The CDR3 DNA reads as TGTGCCAGCAGCGTAGGTGTCCAAAACAATGAGCAGTTCTTC. Encoded protein: CASSVGVQNNEQFF. The full variable domain, with the rest looked up from reference TRBV9 and TRBJ2-1, is DSGVTQTPKHLITATGQRVTLRCSPRSGDLSVYWYQQSLDQGLQFLIQYYNGEERAKGNILERFSAQQFPDLHSELNLSSLELGDSALYFCASSVGVQNNEQFFGPGTRLTVL.

A word on this clonotype: Without the conserved terminal phenylalanine or tryptophan, this CDR3 likely stems from a read error. The DNA is left out, because the CDR3 cannot be placed on it with certainty; the CDR3 is given as TCRdb lists it. CDR3: CASSQDITGTGQLLLL. The rearrangement uses TRBV4-2 and TRBJ2-7; TRBD1 is the table's D call and was not checked against the DNA. The CDR3 is 16 residues long, ends included. CDR1 LGHNA and CDR2 YNFKEQ come from the germline V gene.

This clonotype was seen a handful of times. The chain combines TRBV6-2 or TRBV6-3 with TRBJ2-1; 7 bases line up with TRBD1. This CDR3 is built from 14 residues. Germline CDR1 reads MNHEY; CDR2 reads SVGEGT. Germline trimming cut 5 bases from V and 5 bases from J; bases unmatched to any gene: 6. CDR3 region: CASSPQGSDNEQFF. CDR3 sequence (DNA): TGTGCCAGCAGTCCACAGGGGTCGGACAATGAGCAGTTCTTC.

Comment on this clonotype: Given a much more abundant clone one base away, this may be a read error. The rearrangement links TRBV7-6 to TRBJ2-7, with a possible D match to TRBD2 (5 bases). The length of the CDR3 is 13 residues. Per the germline V gene, CDR1 is SGHVS and CDR2 is FNYEAQ. CDR3 loop: CSSSLVGGDEQYF. For the CDR3, the DNA is TGTTCCAGCAGCTTAGTAGGAGGCGACGAGCAGTACTTC.

This chain uses TRBV20-1 with TRBJ2-5; 13 positions agree with TRBD2. J was trimmed by 5 bases and V by 6 bases; bases with no gene match: 6. This CDR3 region has 14 residues. Germline V lookup: CDR1 DFQATT, CDR2 SNEGSKA (reference sequence). CDR3 protein: CSATGLAGVETQYF. Here the CDR3 DNA reads TGCAGTGCCACAGGACTAGCGGGAGTTGAGACCCAGTACTTC.

The V gene is TRBV3-1, the J gene TRBJ2-7; D may be TRBD2 (6 bases). CDR1 is LGHDT and CDR2 is YNNKEL in the germline V gene (reference sequence). V lost 4 bases and J lost 0, with 19 bases in between. This CDR3 region has 17 residues. CDR3 bases: TGTGCCAGCAGCCTCATGGAGGGCGCGAGTATCTCCTACGAGCAGTACTTC. This codes for CASSLMEGASISYEQYF.

This clonotype was detected only a few times. The chain has TRBV6-1 and TRBJ2-1; perhaps D is TRBD1 or TRBD2 (6 bases each). This CDR3 contains 14 residues. V dropped 5 bases and J dropped 10 bases, with 18 bases sitting between them. The germline V gene encodes CDR1 MNHNS and CDR2 SASEGT. The CDR3 protein is CASSTPRGRREQFF. The DNA of the CDR3 is TGTGCCAGCAGTACCCCTCGGGGGCGGAGGGAGCAGTTCTTC.

This clonotype was recorded a few times. The chain combines TRBV12-3 or TRBV12-4 with TRBJ1-5; D remains ambiguous. The ends were cut back, 8 bases at V and 2 bases at J, with 13 bases in the middle. This CDR3 comprises 14 residues. The CDR3 sequence is CASVFTGGNQPQHF. The DNA of the CDR3 is TGTGCCAGCGTCTTCACGGGTGGCAATCAGCCCCAGCATTTT.

This clonotype was counted a few times. The V gene is TRBV29-1, the J gene TRBJ1-4; 7 positions match TRBD1. After removal of 7 bases from V and 0 bases from J, the junction contained 5 bases not matched to a gene. Germline V CDR1 and CDR2: SQVTM, ANQGSEA. This CDR3 spans 14 amino acids. In nucleotides, the CDR3 is TGCAGCGCGCTGGACAGGACAACTAATGAAAAACTGTTTTTT. Amino acids: CSALDRTTNEKLFF.

V is TRBV4-3 and J is TRBJ2-1; 10 positions match TRBD2. Germline V gene sequence: CDR1 LGHNA, CDR2 YSLEER. This CDR3 spans 16 amino acids. The V segment lost 0 bases and the J segment 10 bases; nucleotides outside the gene matches: 9. Here the CDR3 DNA reads TGCGCCAGCAGCCAAGATGGAACTAGCGGGGCAAGGGAGCAGTTCTTC. Its protein product is CASSQDGTSGAREQFF.

This clonotype turned up a few times. The chain combines TRBV20-1 with TRBJ1-1; D uncertain. Germline loops: CDR1 DFQATT, CDR2 SNEGSKA (reference sequence). Trimming took off 4 bases at V and 0 bases at J, with 3 bases between the two ends. The CDR3 covers 11 residues. Here the CDR3 DNA reads TGCAGTGCTATGATGAACACTGAAGCTTTCTTT. Translation: CSAMMNTEAFF.

This clonotype was recorded at least ten times. J is TRBJ2-2 and V is TRBV28; unclear D gene. CDR3 size: 14 residues. V lost 1 base, J lost 4 bases, and 7 bases lay in between. Germline CDR1 and CDR2: MDHEN and SYDVKM. DNA for the CDR3: TGTGCCAGCAGTTTATCAGCAGGCACCGGGGAGCTGTTTTTT. Translating gives CASSLSAGTGELFF.

This clonotype is classed as medium-sized. Here the CDR3 reads CASSSPGISYNEQFF. The DNA of the CDR3 is TGTGCCAGCAGCTCACCGGGAATCTCCTACAATGAGCAGTTCTTC. V and J are TRBV5-6 and TRBJ2-1; tentatively, D is TRBD2 (5 bases). Germline V lookup: CDR1 SGHDT, CDR2 YYEEEE. Trimming stripped 3 bases from V and 0 bases from J, with 10 bases between. This CDR3 spans 15 amino acids.

This sequence joins TRBV7-2 and TRBJ2-3; TRBD1 agrees at 11 bases. The CDR3 contains 16 residues. Germline lookup yields CDR1 SGHTA and CDR2 FQGNSA. Losses at the gene ends were 5 bases for V and 5 bases for J; bases not matched to a gene: 9. The CDR3 here is CASSPIGTGGKDTQYF. CDR3 sequence (DNA): TGTGCCAGCAGCCCAATCGGGACAGGGGGAAAAGATACGCAGTATTTT.

The sample holds a few counts of this clonotype. The J gene is TRBJ2-7, the V gene TRBV28, with 11 bases lining up with TRBD2. The germline CDR1 and CDR2 sequences are MDHEN and SYDVKM. The CDR3 loop spans 19 amino acids. The trim removed 3 bases at V and 1 base at J, leaving 14 bases unmatched. As DNA, the CDR3 is TGTGCCAGCAGTTTGACTAGCGGGATGATATGGCCGTTGTCCTACGAGCAGTACTTC. It is translated as CASSLTSGMIWPLSYEQYF.

This chain links TRBV11-2 with TRBJ1-2; D gene uncertain. The CDR3 is made up of 13 amino acids. The ends were cut back, 2 bases at V and 4 bases at J, with 8 bases in the middle. Looked up from germline, CDR1 is SGHAT and CDR2 is FQNNGV. Here the CDR3 reads CASSLRRVYGYTF. For the CDR3, the DNA is TGTGCCAGCAGCTTACGGAGGGTCTATGGCTACACCTTC.

The CDR3 DNA follows: TGCAGCGTACTAGCGGGAGACTACGAGCAGTACTTC. It translates to CSVLAGDYEQYF. The rearrangement links TRBV29-1 to TRBJ2-7; the match to TRBD2 covers 11 bases. Losses at the gene ends were 6 bases for V and 3 bases for J; bases not matched to a gene: 1. The CDR3 has 12 amino acids. The germline gives CDR1 SQVTM, CDR2 ANQGSEA.

This clonotype was detected only a few times. V is TRBV18 and J is TRBJ2-6; D not resolved. V dropped 3 bases and J dropped 0 bases, with 6 bases sitting between them. Germline CDR1 reads KGHSH; CDR2 reads LQKENI. CDR3 size: 15 residues. In DNA form, the CDR3 reads TGTGCCAGCTCACCGTCTGACTCTGGGGCCAACGTCCTGACTTTC. Its protein product is CASSPSDSGANVLTF.

This clonotype was seen repeatedly, ten times or more. This chain links TRBV5-1 with TRBJ2-7; TRBD2 matches at 8 bases. CDR3 length: 15 amino acids. CDR1 and CDR2 from the germline V gene are SGHRS and YFSETQ. With 1 base clipped from V and 1 base from J, the junction kept 4 bases outside the gene matches. DNA for the CDR3: TGCGCCAGCAGCTTGAGCGGGAGCCGTTCCTACGAGCAGTACTTC. Residues: CASSLSGSRSYEQYF.

The chain employs TRBV7-2 and TRBJ2-1, with D possibly matching TRBD2 (7 bases). The V end lost 4 bases, the J end lost 8 bases, and 15 bases lay between the germline ends. CDR1 is SGHTA and CDR2 is FQGNSA in the germline V gene. The CDR3 has 14 amino acids. The CDR3 nucleotides are TGTGCCAGCAGCTGGGGGCTCGCGGGGGATGAGCAGTTCTTC. Translating gives CASSWGLAGDEQFF.

This clonotype has only a few counts. J is TRBJ2-1 and V is TRBV20-1; D unresolved. Between the trimmed V and J ends, which lost 6 bases and 2 bases, there was a span of 17 bases. CDR1 is DFQATT and CDR2 is SNEGSKA in the germline V gene (reference sequence). The CDR3 has 15 residues. The CDR3, as DNA: TGCAGTGCCCCGCGGCGGCTTCCGCCCTACAATGAGCAGTTCTTC. Translating gives CSAPRRLPPYNEQFF.

This clonotype was counted ten times or more. This chain links TRBV15 with TRBJ2-2; D is unresolved. This CDR3 contains 14 residues. V dropped 1 base and J dropped 1 base, with 4 bases sitting between them. The germline CDR1 and CDR2 sequences are LNHNV and YYDKDF (reference sequence). CDR3 loop: CATSRVVNTGELFF. The CDR3 nucleotides read TGTGCCACCAGCAGAGTGGTGAACACCGGGGAGCTGTTTTTT. Looking up the rest from reference TRBV15 and TRBJ2-2 gives the full variable domain: DAMVIQNPRYQVTQFGKPVTLSCSQTLNHNVMYWYQQKSSQAPKLLFHYYDKDFNNEADTPDNFQSRRPNTSFCFLDIRSPGLGDTAMYLCATSRVVNTGELFFGEGSRLTVL.

The chain has TRBV6-2 or TRBV6-3 and TRBJ1-5, with D possibly matching TRBD1 (6 bases). Germline V lookup: CDR1 MNHEY, CDR2 SVGEGT. The CDR3 runs 17 residues. Trimming pared 6 bases from V and 3 bases from J, leaving 21 bases between. CDR3 sequence reads: CASSQIGQPDLNQPQHF. The CDR3 DNA follows: TGTGCCAGCAGCCAAATAGGACAGCCTGACCTCAATCAGCCCCAGCATTTT.

The chain joins TRBV7-2 to TRBJ2-3, with 9 bases identical to TRBD1. The CDR3 totals 17 residues. The V and J ends lost 5 bases and 0 bases, in that order; junction bases with no gene match: 9. Germline CDR1 and CDR2: SGHTA and FQGNSA. CDR3 protein: CASSPPGGTGSTDTQYF. For the CDR3, the DNA is TGTGCCAGCAGCCCTCCCGGGGGGACAGGGAGCACAGATACGCAGTATTTT.

This clonotype appeared many times. The chain is built from TRBV28 and TRBJ2-5; the D gene is possibly TRBD2 (5 bases). This CDR3 comprises 15 residues. The germline V and J ends were trimmed by 3 bases and 4 bases, with 15 bases remaining between them. Germline CDR1 reads MDHEN; CDR2 reads SYDVKM. The CDR3 reads CASSLDASPGETQYF. CDR3 coding DNA: TGTGCCAGCAGTTTGGACGCTAGCCCCGGAGAGACCCAGTACTTC.

This clonotype occurred a few times. The chain is built from TRBV28 and TRBJ2-2, with D possibly matching TRBD1 (5 bases). Looked up from germline, CDR1 is MDHEN and CDR2 is SYDVKM. V was trimmed by 4 bases and J by 7 bases, leaving 13 bases between them. The CDR3 is 14 residues long. The CDR3 reads CASSYLQGLGELFF. The CDR3 nucleotides read TGTGCCAGCAGTTATCTTCAGGGTCTCGGGGAGCTGTTTTTT.